This TCR beta chain was observed in a study of T cells in Graves' hyperthyroidism and ophthalmopathy. Findings of the study overall: Blood also carried most thyroid clonotypes expanded above 0.001.

Amplified TCR beta CDR3 regions derived from RNA transcripts. Initially, a first-round RT-PCR of the TCR CDR3 employed the HTBI primer set. MiXCR, applied by TCRdb to the multiplex PCR reads, yields one record per CDR3 protein. The sample has around 660,000 distinct CDR3 sequences; about 45% are singletons. V gave up 5 bases and J gave up 5 bases, with 18 bases separating them. Per the germline V gene, CDR1 is SGHTA and CDR2 is FQGNSA. This CDR3 region has 15 residues. At least ten counts were recorded for this clonotype. Its antigen remains unknown. This clonotype was sampled from an adult man with Graves' disease, either hyperthyroidism or ophthalmopathy (not recorded which). The sequenced sample was peripheral blood or thyroid tissue (not recorded which). The rearrangement uses TRBV7-2 and TRBJ2-5; D uncertain. This CDR3 is CASSPVSETRETQYF. DNA for the CDR3: TGTGCCAGCAGCCCCGTGTCAGAGACAAGGGAGACCCAGTACTTC.